A selection of T cell receptor beta chains follows, all from one sample in a study of T-cell memory formation after mild COVID-19. MiXCR, applied by TCRdb to the 5' RACE reads, yields one record per CDR3 protein. Counted here are hundreds of thousands of distinct CDR3 sequences, about 16% occurring once; the ten biggest clones make up 20% to 25%. The sequencing sample was made of PBMCs or a T cell subset sorted from them (not recorded which). The receptors here all came from a man in his late teens or twenties who had mild COVID-19 (a few samples of this study predate the infection). Cell type and time point are not known. Each CDR3 is given with its conserved first and last residue. Each record gives: V gene, J gene, D gene, clone size, CDR3 protein, CDR3 DNA. A D gene is named only where the DNA matches it firmly. Not all rows give a size; the values are once, few, many and, for expanded clones, a class.

>TRBV7-9|TRBJ2-1|NA|NA
CASSFLTGVDEQFF
TGTGCCAGCAGCTTTTTGACCGGAGTGGATGAGCAGTTCTTC
>TRBV7-9|TRBJ1-6|NA|few
CASSFEISPLHF
TGTGCCAGCAGCTTCGAGATTTCACCCCTCCACTTT
>TRBV10-3|TRBJ2-1|NA|few
CAISPRQKDNEQFF
TGTGCCATCAGTCCACGACAGAAAGACAATGAGCAGTTCTTC
>TRBV30|TRBJ1-1|NA|NA
CARLLGSGPPFF
TGTGCCCGTCTGTTAGGCTCAGGGCCGCCCTTCTTT
>TRBV7-9|TRBJ2-2|TRBD1|NA
CASSWRQGNTGELFF
TGTGCCAGCAGCTGGAGACAGGGGAACACCGGGGAGCTGTTTTTT
>TRBV27|TRBJ1-6|NA|few
CASRLQLSPLHF
TGTGCCAGCAGGCTTCAACTTTCACCCCTCCACTTT
>TRBV7-9|TRBJ1-2|NA|few
CASSLWGSPDSYTF
TGTGCCAGCAGCTTATGGGGCTCCCCGGACAGCTACACCTTC
>TRBV2|TRBJ2-3|NA|NA
CASSAPGRDPTDTQYF
TGTGCCAGCAGTGCGCCGGGCAGGGATCCCACAGATACGCAGTATTTT
>TRBV7-9|TRBJ2-3|TRBD2|NA
CASSGGLGADTQYF
TGTGCCAGCAGCGGGGGACTAGGGGCAGATACGCAGTATTTT
>TRBV5-5|TRBJ2-3|TRBD1|NA
CASTLTGSSTDTQYF
TGTGCCAGCACCCTGACAGGGTCATCCACTGATACGCAGTATTTT
>TRBV7-6|TRBJ2-2|NA|once
CASSLGGGGGELFF
TGTGCCAGCAGCTTAGGCGGAGGCGGCGGGGAGCTGTTTTTT
>TRBV7-2|TRBJ2-1|TRBD2|few
CASSQSGGALNEQFF
TGTGCCAGCAGCCAAAGCGGGGGGGCCCTCAATGAGCAGTTCTTC
>TRBV4-1|TRBJ1-1|TRBD1|NA
CASTSEPGQLEAFF
TGCGCCAGCACCTCTGAGCCGGGACAGCTTGAAGCTTTCTTT
>TRBV7-6|TRBJ2-2|TRBD2|few
CASSLGPGLVGELFF
TGTGCCAGCAGCTTAGGACCGGGACTAGTCGGGGAGCTGTTTTTT
>TRBV19|TRBJ1-2|NA|NA
CASSMEGSLNYGYTF
TGTGCCAGTAGTATGGAGGGGTCCCTTAACTATGGCTACACCTTC
>TRBV4-3|TRBJ2-1|TRBD2|few
CASSQSPSGGANEQFF
TGCGCCAGCAGCCAAAGCCCTAGCGGGGGGGCCAATGAGCAGTTCTTC
>TRBV12-3/TRBV12-4|TRBJ1-2|NA|NA
CASSPGLTVGYTF
TGTGCCAGCAGCCCGGGCCTAACCGTTGGCTACACCTTC
>TRBV28|TRBJ2-1|NA|few
CARTHRDNAYNEQFF
TGTGCCAGGACTCACCGGGACAACGCCTACAATGAGCAGTTCTTC
>TRBV5-6|TRBJ2-1|NA|many
CASSLAGRDPYNEQFF
TGTGCCAGCAGCTTGGCCGGGCGGGACCCCTACAATGAGCAGTTCTTC
>TRBV13|TRBJ1-4|TRBD1|few
CASSLGEDRRLFF
TGTGCCAGCAGCTTAGGGGAGGACAGGAGACTGTTTTTT
>TRBV20-1|TRBJ2-5|NA|NA
CSARYRQQETQYF
TGCAGTGCTAGATATCGGCAGCAAGAGACCCAGTACTTC
>TRBV29-1|TRBJ1-2|NA|many
CSVEVAWEGANYGYTF
TGCAGCGTTGAAGTGGCTTGGGAGGGGGCTAACTATGGCTACACCTTC
>TRBV6-2/TRBV6-3|TRBJ2-5|NA|NA
CASSREPEETQYF
TGTGCCAGCAGTCGGGAGCCGGAAGAGACCCAGTACTTC
>TRBV4-2|TRBJ1-5|TRBD1|few
CASSRGQAGVQPQHF
TGTGCCAGCAGCCGAGGACAGGCTGGGGTCCAGCCCCAGCATTTT
>TRBV6-2/TRBV6-3|TRBJ2-2|TRBD2|NA
CASSYSTSGGQNTGELFF
TGTGCCAGCAGTTACTCGACTAGCGGGGGACAAAACACCGGGGAGCTGTTTTTT
>TRBV18|TRBJ1-5|NA|NA
CASSPHWGLSGNQPQHF
TGTGCCAGCTCACCACACTGGGGACTTTCGGGCAATCAGCCCCAGCATTTT
>TRBV3-1|TRBJ2-3|TRBD2|many
CASSQYGKRDTDTQYF
TGTGCCAGCAGCCAATATGGGAAGCGGGACACAGATACGCAGTATTTT
>TRBV24-1|TRBJ1-5|TRBD1|many
CATSEPTGISNQPQHF
TGTGCCACCAGTGAACCGACAGGGATAAGCAATCAGCCCCAGCATTTT
>TRBV4-1|TRBJ1-5|TRBD1|few
CASSQSGTANQPQHF
TGCGCCAGCAGCCAGTCCGGGACAGCGAATCAGCCCCAGCATTTT
>TRBV20-1|TRBJ2-5|TRBD2|NA
CSARSLAGGPRETQYF
TGCAGTGCTAGATCTTTAGCGGGGGGGCCCCGAGAGACCCAGTACTTC
>TRBV5-1|TRBJ2-7|NA|few
CASSLTGLSYEQYF
TGCGCCAGCAGCTTAACAGGGTTGAGCTACGAGCAGTACTTC
>TRBV19|TRBJ1-1|NA|NA
CASSIGGYTEAFF
TGTGCCAGTAGTATTGGGGGGTACACTGAAGCTTTCTTT
>TRBV10-3|TRBJ1-3|TRBD1|few
CAISRSGQGDTIYF
TGTGCCATCAGTCGCTCGGGACAGGGAGACACCATATATTTT
>TRBV6-2/TRBV6-3|TRBJ2-5|TRBD1|few
CASSSLKQGGEKTQYF
TGTGCCAGCAGTTCCCTAAAACAGGGGGGAGAGAAGACCCAGTACTTC
>TRBV29-1|TRBJ1-2|NA|few
CSAAGDLRSYYTF
TGCAGCGCCGCGGGGGATCTCCGAAGCTATTACACCTTC
>TRBV12-3/TRBV12-4|TRBJ1-1|NA|NA
CASSLASLNTEAFF
TGTGCCAGCAGTTTAGCTTCATTGAACACTGAAGCTTTCTTT
>TRBV21-1|TRBJ2-3|NA|NA
CASSKEWQGSSVDTQYF
TGTGCCAGCAGCAAAGAGTGGCAAGGGTCTTCTGTAGATACGCAGTATTTT
>TRBV19|TRBJ2-1|NA|NA
CASSIGASWNNEQFF
TGTGCCAGTAGTATTGGGGCTTCGTGGAACAATGAGCAGTTCTTC
>TRBV2|TRBJ1-5|TRBD1|NA
CASSGAGGSNQPQHF
TGTGCCAGCAGTGGGGCAGGGGGGAGCAATCAGCCCCAGCATTTT
>TRBV19|TRBJ1-2|TRBD1|NA
CASRDSYGYTF
TGTGCCAGTCGGGACAGCTATGGCTACACCTTC
>TRBV30|TRBJ1-1|TRBD1|NA
CAWSDIVSTGGTEAFF
TGTGCCTGGAGTGACATAGTATCCACAGGGGGGACTGAAGCTTTCTTT
>TRBV18|TRBJ2-1|NA|many
CASSPQETGAEQFF
TGTGCCAGCTCACCACAGGAGACTGGCGCCGAGCAGTTCTTC
>TRBV7-9|TRBJ1-2|NA|NA
CASSLPRGGVSTYGYTF
TGTGCCAGCAGCTTACCGCGAGGAGGAGTAAGCACGTATGGCTACACCTTC
>TRBV12-3/TRBV12-4|TRBJ2-1|NA|NA
CASNLRGVHYNEQFF
TGTGCCAGCAATCTGAGGGGGGTCCACTACAATGAGCAGTTCTTC
>TRBV7-9|TRBJ2-1|TRBD1|NA
CASSPLRGPVNEQFF
TGTGCCAGCAGTCCCCTGAGGGGGCCAGTTAATGAGCAGTTCTTC
>TRBV27|TRBJ2-3|TRBD2|few
CASSSSGVRTDTQYF
TGTGCCAGCAGTTCTAGCGGGGTCCGAACAGATACGCAGTATTTT
>TRBV5-1|TRBJ2-3|NA|NA
CASSLARWDTDTQYF
TGCGCCAGCAGCTTGGCCAGGTGGGACACAGATACGCAGTATTTT
>TRBV12-3/TRBV12-4|TRBJ2-1|TRBD1|many
CASSLAWTGYNEQFF
TGTGCCAGCAGTTTAGCGTGGACAGGGTACAATGAGCAGTTCTTC
>TRBV20-1|TRBJ1-1|NA|NA
CSARPTEGEAFF
TGCAGTGCTAGACCCACCGAAGGTGAAGCTTTCTTT
>TRBV6-2/TRBV6-3|TRBJ1-5|NA|NA
CASSYRTVDTQHF
TGTGCCAGCAGTTACCGGACGGTGGATACTCAGCATTTT
>TRBV7-9|TRBJ1-2|NA|few
CASSERRGGTTNYGYTF
TGTGCCAGCAGCGAAAGACGGGGGGGAACAACCAACTATGGCTACACCTTC
>TRBV6-5|TRBJ2-7|NA|NA
CASNQGVAYEQYF
TGTGCCAGCAACCAGGGCGTGGCCTACGAGCAGTACTTC
>TRBV9|TRBJ1-1|TRBD1|NA
CASATGGITEAFF
TGTGCCAGCGCCACAGGGGGGATAACTGAAGCTTTCTTT
>TRBV9|TRBJ1-1|NA|few
CASSLSGVSAPMNTEAFF
TGTGCCAGCAGCCTTAGCGGGGTTTCAGCGCCGATGAACACTGAAGCTTTCTTT
>TRBV7-9|TRBJ1-2|NA|few
CASQGAYGYTF
TGTGCCAGCCAGGGTGCCTATGGCTACACCTTC
>TRBV7-3|TRBJ2-1|NA|few
CASSRTMVGNEQFF
TGTGCCAGCAGCCGTACTATGGTGGGAAATGAGCAGTTCTTC
>TRBV7-3|TRBJ2-1|NA|NA
CASSLGTNAYNEQFF
TGTGCCAGCAGCTTAGGGACGAACGCCTACAATGAGCAGTTCTTC
>TRBV11-2|TRBJ2-1|TRBD2|many
CASSLSTSGGMNEQFF
TGTGCCAGCAGCTTGTCTACTAGCGGGGGGATGAATGAGCAGTTCTTC
>TRBV6-5|TRBJ1-4|NA|NA
CASSSIHSNEKLFF
TGTGCCAGCAGTTCAATCCATTCTAATGAAAAACTGTTTTTT